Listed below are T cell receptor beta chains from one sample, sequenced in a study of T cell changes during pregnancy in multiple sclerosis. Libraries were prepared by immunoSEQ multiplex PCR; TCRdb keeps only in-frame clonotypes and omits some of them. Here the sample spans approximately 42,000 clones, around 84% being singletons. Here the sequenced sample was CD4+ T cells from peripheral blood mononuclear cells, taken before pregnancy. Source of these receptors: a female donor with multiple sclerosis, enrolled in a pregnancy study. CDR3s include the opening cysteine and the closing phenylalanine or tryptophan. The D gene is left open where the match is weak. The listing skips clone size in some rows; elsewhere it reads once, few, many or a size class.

cdr3_nt: TGTGCTAGTGGCCTGGGACTAGCGGGAGCTTACGAGCAGTACTTC
cdr3_aa: CASGLGLAGAYEQYF
j_call: TRBJ2-7
v_call: TRBV12-5
d_call: TRBD2
clone_size: -

cdr3_nt: TGTGCCAGCAGCGGACAGATCGACTATGGCTACACCTTC
cdr3_aa: CASSGQIDYGYTF
j_call: TRBJ1-2
v_call: TRBV6-5
d_call: -
clone_size: -

cdr3_nt: TGTGCCAGCAGCCAATTACTATTACGGGACAGCCACGAGCAGTACTTC
cdr3_aa: CASSQLLLRDSHEQYF
j_call: TRBJ2-7
v_call: TRBV14
d_call: TRBD1
clone_size: -

cdr3_nt: TGTGCCAGTAGTATCTCTAGCGGGGGTGCAGATACGCAGTATTTT
cdr3_aa: CASSISSGGADTQYF
j_call: TRBJ2-3
v_call: TRBV19
d_call: TRBD2
clone_size: once

cdr3_nt: TGCGCCAGCAGCTTGGATTTACTAGCGGGAGGGTCAAGAGCCCCATCGCAGTATTTT
cdr3_aa: CASSLDLLAGGSRAPSQYF
j_call: TRBJ2-3
v_call: TRBV5-1
d_call: TRBD2
clone_size: few

cdr3_nt: TGTGCCAGCAGCCTCAGACAGGGGGGCACAGATACGCAGTATTTT
cdr3_aa: CASSLRQGGTDTQYF
j_call: TRBJ2-3
v_call: TRBV11-3
d_call: TRBD1
clone_size: -

cdr3_nt: TGTGCCAGCAGCCTGGCCAGGGACAGGGGAGGGTCCTATAATTCACCCCTCCACTTT
cdr3_aa: CASSLARDRGGSYNSPLHF
j_call: TRBJ1-6
v_call: TRBV27
d_call: TRBD1
clone_size: -

cdr3_nt: TGTGCCAGCCTAGGGGGGGCGCATGGCTACACCTTC
cdr3_aa: CASLGGAHGYTF
j_call: TRBJ1-2
v_call: TRBV25-1
d_call: -
clone_size: -

cdr3_nt: TGCGCCAGCAGCCGCGCGGGGACTAGCGGGAGTGGAGAGACCCAGTACTTC
cdr3_aa: CASSRAGTSGSGETQYF
j_call: TRBJ2-5
v_call: TRBV5-1
d_call: TRBD2
clone_size: -

cdr3_nt: TGTGCCAGCAGTTTATCTAGCGGGAAAACCTACGAGCAGTACTTC
cdr3_aa: CASSLSSGKTYEQYF
j_call: TRBJ2-7
v_call: TRBV27
d_call: TRBD2
clone_size: -

cdr3_nt: TGTGCCAGCAGGCCCACTAGCGGGAGACGCGATGAGCAGTTCTTC
cdr3_aa: CASRPTSGRRDEQFF
j_call: TRBJ2-1
v_call: TRBV2
d_call: TRBD2
clone_size: -

cdr3_nt: TGTGCCAGCAGCCCGGGACAGGGTTCGAATACTGAAGCTTTCTTT
cdr3_aa: CASSPGQGSNTEAFF
j_call: TRBJ1-1
v_call: TRBV11-3
d_call: TRBD1
clone_size: -

cdr3_nt: TGTGCCAGCTCACCACTCCCCGGGTCCAGCTCCTACGAGCAGTACTTC
cdr3_aa: CASSPLPGSSSYEQYF
j_call: TRBJ2-7
v_call: TRBV18
d_call: -
clone_size: -

cdr3_nt: TGTGCCAGTACCATTACCGGGACAGGGAAGTCCGTGGCCAACGTCCTGACTTTC
cdr3_aa: CASTITGTGKSVANVLTF
j_call: TRBJ2-6
v_call: TRBV19
d_call: TRBD1
clone_size: -

cdr3_nt: TGTGCCTGGAGTGGTGGGGGGGAGCAGTTCTTC
cdr3_aa: CAWSGGGEQFF
j_call: TRBJ2-1
v_call: TRBV30
d_call: -
clone_size: -

cdr3_nt: TGCGCCACCTCACAGGGGGCGGAAACTGAAGCTTTCTTT
cdr3_aa: CATSQGAETEAFF
j_call: TRBJ1-1
v_call: TRBV5-1
d_call: TRBD1
clone_size: -

cdr3_nt: TGTGCCAGCAGTGAACCGCGGACAGTTCAAGATACGCAGTATTTT
cdr3_aa: CASSEPRTVQDTQYF
j_call: TRBJ2-3
v_call: TRBV6-1
d_call: -
clone_size: once

cdr3_nt: TGTGCCAGTACTTCGCGGGTCGCTGAAGCTTTCTTT
cdr3_aa: CASTSRVAEAFF
j_call: TRBJ1-1
v_call: TRBV19
d_call: -
clone_size: -

cdr3_nt: TGTGCCAGCAGCAATTGGGGAGGGGACAATGAGCAGTTCTTC
cdr3_aa: CASSNWGGDNEQFF
j_call: TRBJ2-1
v_call: TRBV21-1
d_call: -
clone_size: -